The present T cell receptor (beta chain) was sequenced within a study of beta chain features in type 1 diabetes. Worth noting for this clone: Its antigen is unidentified.

The isolated RNA, all of it, was reverse transcribed, so expressed TCRB transcripts were what got sequenced. The method was immunoSEQ multiplex PCR; TCRdb's version includes in-frame clones alone and lacks a portion of them. This table holds about 650,000 clones, under 15% found once. V shed 4 bases and J shed 5 bases, with 11 bases lying between them. In germline, CDR1 is SEHNR, CDR2 FQNEAQ (reference sequence). The CDR3 is made up of 13 amino acids. Broader study findings: Shortening that was moderate but significant affected the TCRB CDR3s of Type 1 diabetes patients in all four CD4+ subsets. PCR, the amplification step, might favor shorter templates, equally in patients and controls.

The receptor was derived from a man aged 30 to 45 with type 1 diabetes. The chain recombines TRBV7-9 with TRBJ2-5; D might be TRBD1 (6 bases). Sequencing was performed on naive CD4+ T cells from blood. Here the CDR3 reads CASSWTEGETQYF. In nucleotides, the CDR3 is TGTGCCAGCAGCTGGACAGAGGGGGAGACCCAGTACTTC.